Shown below are 19 T cell receptor beta chains from a single sample sequenced in a study of T cells in Graves' hyperthyroidism and ophthalmopathy. Template material for amplifying TCR beta CDR3 regions consisted of RNA transcripts. Primed by the HTBI set, a first-round RT-PCR was run on the TCR CDR3. TCRdb called the multiplex PCR reads again in MiXCR, with one record for every CDR3 protein. The profile covers around 580,000 distinct CDR3 sequences, with 40% to 55% appearing a single time and roughly 8.2% taken by the ten largest. Sequences were obtained from peripheral blood or thyroid tissue (not recorded which). The source is a woman in her late teens or twenties with Graves' hyperthyroidism.

This clonotype has a handful of counts. The gene calls are TRBV3-1 and TRBJ2-2; D unresolved. CDR3 size: 15 residues. Trimming removed 2 bases from V and 6 bases from J, with 13 bases in between. CDR1 and CDR2 from the germline V gene are LGHDT and YNNKEL (reference sequence). The CDR3: CASSQSLKRAGELFF. The CDR3 DNA reads as TGTGCCAGCAGCCAATCCCTAAAACGCGCCGGGGAGCTGTTTTTT.

Only a few counts were recorded for this clonotype. The rearrangement links TRBV19 to TRBJ2-7, with D unclear. CDR1 is LNHDA and CDR2 is SQIVND in the germline V gene (reference sequence). The V end was cut by 5 bases, the J end by 7 bases, with 6 bases between. The CDR3 contains 10 residues. The CDR3, as DNA: TGTGCCAGTAGTGCTAATGAGCAGTACTTC. Translating it yields CASSANEQYF.

This sequence joins TRBV2 and TRBJ2-7; 13 bases are shared with TRBD2. Germline V gene lookup returns CDR1 SNHLY and CDR2 FYNNEI. Germline trimming cut 6 bases from V and 2 bases from J; bases unmatched to any gene: 7. CDR3 length: 16 residues. The chain's CDR3 is CASRASGTSGTYEQYF. CDR3 DNA sequence: TGTGCCAGCAGGGCCTCCGGGACTAGCGGGACCTACGAGCAGTACTTC.

This chain links TRBV20-1 with TRBJ1-1, with unresolved D. CDR3 length: 13 amino acids. V was trimmed by 0 bases and J by 9 bases, leaving 14 bases between them. Germline V gene data show CDR1 as DFQATT and CDR2 as SNEGSKA (reference sequence). The CDR3 loop reads CSARDPKKRKAFF. The DNA of the CDR3 is TGCAGTGCTAGAGATCCTAAAAAGCGGAAAGCTTTCTTT.

The CDR3 DNA is TGTGCCATCAGTACCGCCCACTTT. Translation gives CAISTAHF. V and J are TRBV10-3 and TRBJ1-6, with unresolved D. This CDR3 region has 8 residues. The V and J ends lost 5 bases and 18 bases respectively, with 5 bases between them. Germline CDR1 reads ENHRY; CDR2 reads SYGVKD.

The chain has TRBV3-1 and TRBJ2-5; 13 bases fit TRBD2. The V gene end was trimmed by 5 bases and the J gene end by 2 bases; junction bases not matched to a gene: 11. The CDR3 is 18 residues long. Germline V gene lookup returns CDR1 LGHDT and CDR2 YNNKEL (reference sequence). DNA of the CDR3: TGTGCCAGCAGCGCCCGACTAGCGGGAGGCCTTAAACAAGAGACCCAGTACTTC. This encodes CASSARLAGGLKQETQYF.

This chain joins TRBV20-1 and TRBJ1-4, with a possible D match to TRBD1 (5 bases). From germline, CDR1 is DFQATT and CDR2 SNEGSKA (reference sequence). The ends were cut back, 6 bases at V and 8 bases at J, with 13 bases in the middle. The CDR3 sequence is 12 residues long. The CDR3 reads CSAKSGDEKLFF. The CDR3 DNA sequence: TGCAGTGCAAAATCGGGGGACGAAAAACTGTTTTTT.

To note about this clonotype: A much larger clone lies one base from this, so it may be a read error. V is TRBV4-1 and J is TRBJ1-6; 8 nucleotides match TRBD1. V trimming: 3 bases; J trimming: 7 bases; junction bases outside the gene matches: 8. The CDR3 runs to 16 residues. The germline V gene encodes CDR1 MGHRA and CDR2 YSYEKL. The CDR3 here is CASSHPRTGMNSPLHF. DNA of the CDR3: TGCGCCAGCAGCCACCCGAGGACAGGGATGAATTCACCCCTCCACTTT.

The chain has TRBV30 and TRBJ1-1; D gene ambiguous. The V gene's germline CDR1 is GTSNPN and CDR2 SVGIG (reference sequence). Trimming stripped 1 base from V and 3 bases from J, with 12 bases between. This CDR3 is built from 14 residues. The CDR3 reads CAWSALSGYTEAFF. CDR3 coding DNA: TGTGCCTGGAGTGCCCTCTCAGGTTACACTGAAGCTTTCTTT.

This clonotype was found many times. This sequence joins TRBV12-3 or TRBV12-4 and TRBJ1-5; D ambiguous. The CDR3 spans 15 residues. Trimming removed 7 bases from V and 4 bases from J, with 17 bases in between. CDR3 DNA: TGTGCCAGCATCTTTGGTTCCGGATTAAATCAGCCCCAGCATTTT. Translated: CASIFGSGLNQPQHF.

This chain joins TRBV10-3 and TRBJ2-7; D is uncertain. In germline, CDR1 is ENHRY, CDR2 SYGVKD. The CDR3 totals 13 residues. V lost 4 bases to trimming and J lost 5 bases, with 12 bases between them. The chain's CDR3 is CAISGIYGDEQYF. The CDR3 DNA reads as TGTGCCATCAGTGGGATATACGGCGACGAGCAGTACTTC.

V and J are TRBV24-1 and TRBJ2-1; a weak D match, TRBD1 (6 bases). The germline V gene has CDR1 KGHDR and CDR2 SFDVKD. This CDR3 has 15 amino acids. The V gene lost 2 bases and the J gene lost 2 bases, with 9 bases spanning the gap. The CDR3 region is CATSDSWDTYNEQFF. The CDR3 coding sequence is TGTGCCACCAGTGATTCGTGGGACACCTACAATGAGCAGTTCTTC.

Turning to this clonotype: The missing conserved phenylalanine or tryptophan at the end of this CDR3 makes a read error likely. The limits of the CDR3 on the DNA are not certain, so only TCRdb's listed CDR3 is given. The rearrangement joins TRBV7-8 to TRBJ2-5; the table's D gene call, TRBD1, was not cross checked with the DNA. Germline V CDR1 and CDR2: SGHVS, FQNEAQ. Counting both end residues, the CDR3 totals 16 amino acids. The CDR3 spells CASTPGSGTYGYTFGS.

This clonotype was seen ten or more times. This sequence joins TRBV12-3 or TRBV12-4 and TRBJ2-2; no reliable D call. CDR3 length equals 14 residues. The V end was cut by 6 bases, the J end by 4 bases, with 12 bases between. The CDR3 region has the DNA TGTGCCAGCAGCCGAGGACGGTCCACCGGGGAGCTGTTTTTT. Amino acid sequence: CASSRGRSTGELFF.

The chain carries TRBV5-5 and TRBJ2-5; D is uncertain. The DNA end lines up better with TRBJ2-1; the J call may be wrong. This CDR3 region has 13 residues. Germline loops: CDR1 SGHKS, CDR2 YYEKEE (reference sequence). The CDR3 reads CASSWAEWNEQFF. The CDR3 DNA follows: TGTGCCAGCAGCTGGGCAGAGTGGAATGAGCAGTTCTTC.

Details on this clonotype: A read error may be the cause here, since a much bigger clone is one base away. The conserved phenylalanine or tryptophan normally closing the CDR3 is absent here, so this likely arose from a read error. The genes are TRBV5-1 and TRBJ1-1; D unresolved. The V and J ends lost 0 bases and 1 base respectively, with 10 bases between them. CDR3 length equals 15 residues. Germline CDR1 and CDR2: SGHRS and YFSETQ. CDR3 nucleotides: TGCGCCAGCAGCTTGGCTTTGACACGGAACACTGAAGCTTTCTCT. Amino acids: CASSLALTRNTEAFS.

On this clonotype: A read error is likely, as this CDR3 ends without the conserved phenylalanine or tryptophan. The chain joins TRBV10-3 to TRBJ1-1, with D possibly being TRBD1 (6 bases). The V gene lost 3 bases and the J gene lost 10 bases, with 12 bases spanning the gap. CDR1 is ENHRY, CDR2 SYGVKD, per germline. The CDR3 loop spans 12 amino acids. DNA for the CDR3: TGTGCCATCAGTGACAGGCAGGGGTTAGCTTTCCCT. Its protein product is CAISDRQGLAFP.

This clonotype was picked up one time. V is TRBV24-1 and J is TRBJ2-1; 8 bases map to TRBD1. The germline CDR1 and CDR2 sequences are KGHDR and SFDVKD. The ends lost 4 bases at V and 7 bases at J; junction bases unmatched: 11. This CDR3 spans 16 amino acids. The CDR3 spells CATSDPRQGKENEQFF. Here the CDR3 DNA reads TGTGCCACCAGTGACCCTCGACAGGGGAAGGAGAATGAGCAGTTCTTC.

For this clonotype: One base away lies a much larger clone, so this may be a sequencing read error. The rearrangement uses TRBV24-1 and TRBJ2-7; D gene ambiguous. This CDR3 spans 13 amino acids. Per the germline V gene, CDR1 is KGHDR and CDR2 is SFDVKD. CDR3 loop: CATSVPVRDEQCF. Here the CDR3 DNA reads TGTGCCACCAGTGTCCCCGTGCGCGACGAGCAGTGCTTC.